Only a few counts were recorded for the clone carrying this T cell receptor beta chain. The authors' processing: Estimation of nucleated cell counts relied on the amplification of reference gene primers. Measured with immunoSEQ multiplex PCR; TCRdb has only the in-frame clones, and not every one. The V and J calls and clone size come from that table; D and trimming were worked out from the DNA. The table has about 60,000 clones, approximately 79% seen once. The CDR3 sequence is 14 residues long. V was clipped by 5 bases and J by 7 bases, with 18 bases between them. The germline gives CDR1 SEHNR, CDR2 FQNEAQ (reference sequence). These data come from a study of blood T cell repertoires in COVID-19. The overall study: Material from acute and convalescent COVID-19 was sourced from the United States, Italy and Spain. Nucleic acid was either cDNA or gDNA, and it came from T cells, B-cell-depleted T cells, or PBMCs.

This rearrangement joins TRBV7-9 to TRBJ2-7; D unclear. The sample was peripheral blood. This clonotype was sampled from a human donor in a cohort sampled during active COVID-19. The CDR3 DNA reads as TGTGCCAGCAGCGAGCCGAACGGGTTCGGGGAGCAGTACTTC. As protein: CASSEPNGFGEQYF. Using reference TRBV7-9 and TRBJ2-7 for the parts outside the CDR3, the full variable domain is DTGVSQNPRHKITKRGQNVTFRCDPISEHNRLYWYRQTLGQGPEFLTYFQNEAQLEKSRLLSDRFSAERPKGSFSTLEIQRTEQGDSAMYLCASSEPNGFGEQYFGPGTRLTVT.